What follows are 32 T cell receptor beta chains derived from one specimen sequenced in a study of blood T cell repertoires in COVID-19. TCRdb keeps only in-frame clones here, not all; method: immunoSEQ multiplex PCR. In the table there are a few hundred thousand clones, around 89% of which are singletons. Specimen: PBMCs or T cells enriched from blood (not recorded which). The receptors come from a man aged 25-45 years who had recovered from COVID-19.

This sequence joins TRBV19 and TRBJ2-1; no clear D gene. The CDR3 extends over 16 amino acids. The V gene's germline CDR1 is LNHDA and CDR2 SQIVND (reference sequence). With 3 bases removed from V and 7 bases from J, the gap between germline ends came to 19 bases. CDR3 sequence (DNA): TGTGCCAGTAGTATTAGAGGCGGCCTGATTAAGAATGAGCAGTTCTTC. This gives the protein CASSIRGGLIKNEQFF.

The rearrangement joins TRBV28 to TRBJ2-2; TRBD2 agrees at 15 bases. Germline trimming cut 6 bases from V and 3 bases from J; bases unmatched to any gene: 11. The CDR3 loop spans 19 amino acids. Germline-derived CDR1 and CDR2 are MDHEN and SYDVKM. Written as DNA, the CDR3 is TGTGCCAGCAGATCTCCAGGGACTAGCGGGAGGATGTACACCGGGGAGCTGTTTTTT. Translated, it gives CASRSPGTSGRMYTGELFF.

V and J are TRBV12-5 and TRBJ1-6; D may be TRBD1 (6 bases). Trimming left V 2 bases short and J 12 bases short, with 11 bases between. CDR1 is LGHNT and CDR2 is FRNRAP in the germline V gene. The CDR3 covers 13 residues. The CDR3 loop reads CASGLSLGGPLHF. Here the CDR3 DNA reads TGTGCTAGTGGTTTGTCACTAGGGGGACCCCTCCACTTT.

V is TRBV29-1 and J is TRBJ2-1; 8 bases align to TRBD2. Germline loops: CDR1 SQVTM, CDR2 ANQGSEA. Losses at the gene ends were 1 base for V and 4 bases for J; bases not matched to a gene: 12. This CDR3 is 17 amino acids long. CDR3 coding DNA: TGCAGCGTTGAAGGACGCTCAGCGGGAGACCATTACAATGAGCAGTTCTTC. Its protein is CSVEGRSAGDHYNEQFF.

This sequence joins TRBV28 and TRBJ2-5, with TRBD2 as a possible D gene (6 bases). Trimming took 2 bases from V and 2 from J, leaving 15 bases between them. CDR1 MDHEN and CDR2 SYDVKM come from the germline V gene. The CDR3 length is 16 residues. The CDR3 sequence: CASSLPPGVGQETQYF. The DNA for the CDR3 is TGTGCCAGCAGTTTACCCCCGGGAGTGGGTCAAGAGACCCAGTACTTC.

This sequence joins TRBV10-2 and TRBJ1-1; 7 bases are shared with TRBD1. Germline V gives CDR1 WSHSY, CDR2 SAAADI. V lost 9 bases and J lost 1; bases outside the gene matches: 8. The CDR3 totals 14 residues. In DNA form, the CDR3 reads TGCGCCAGTCGCCCCGGGACAGCGAACACTGAAGCTTTCTTT. Its translation: CASRPGTANTEAFF.

This chain links TRBV19 with TRBJ2-7, with 10 bases that match TRBD1. The junction had 8 bases not matched to a gene; V was cut back by 3 bases and J by 3 bases. Germline values: CDR1 LNHDA, CDR2 SQIVND (reference sequence). The CDR3 is 16 residues long. DNA of the CDR3: TGTGCCAGTAGTATCCTACTGGGACAGGGGTTCTACGAGCAGTACTTC. Residues: CASSILLGQGFYEQYF.

The chain couples TRBV19 to TRBJ2-7, with a possible D match to TRBD1 (6 bases). The V end was cut by 4 bases, the J end by 4 bases, with 11 bases between. The germline V gene has CDR1 LNHDA and CDR2 SQIVND (reference sequence). The CDR3 extends over 13 amino acids. The CDR3 bases are TGTGCCAGTAGTAGTGGGGGCGGTTACGAGCAGTACTTC. Encoded protein: CASSSGGGYEQYF. The full variable domain, in which reference TRBV19 and TRBJ2-7 provide the parts outside the CDR3, is DGGITQSPKYLFRKEGQNVTLSCEQNLNHDAMYWYRQDPGQGLRLIYYSQIVNDFQKGDIAEGYSVSREKKESFPLTVTSAQKNPTAFYLCASSSGGGYEQYFGPGTRLTVT.

The chain's CDR3 is CATSREEPYEQYF. The CDR3 nucleotides read TGTGCCACCAGCAGAGAGGAGCCCTACGAGCAGTACTTC. The rearrangement joins TRBV15 to TRBJ2-7; no clear D gene. CDR1 and CDR2 (germline): LNHNV, YYDKDF (reference sequence). CDR3 length: 13 residues. V was shortened by 0 bases and J by 2 bases, with 5 bases between the two germline ends.

J is TRBJ1-1 and V is TRBV28; D might be TRBD1 (5 bases). V lost 2 bases and J lost 6, with 7 bases in between. Germline V lookup: CDR1 MDHEN, CDR2 SYDVKM. The CDR3 runs to 12 residues. The CDR3 DNA follows: TGTGCCAGCAGTTTAATACAGGCTGAAGCTTTCTTT. The encoded protein is CASSLIQAEAFF.

The chain carries TRBV19 and TRBJ1-2, with D maybe TRBD1 (6 bases). The CDR3 is 15 amino acids. Deletions cut 3 bases from V and 6 bases from J, with 17 bases between. Germline V gene sequence: CDR1 LNHDA, CDR2 SQIVND (reference sequence). CDR3: CASSIRYRAGDGYTF. The DNA of the CDR3 is TGTGCCAGTAGTATTAGGTACAGGGCGGGCGATGGCTACACCTTC.

This clone was detected only once. The gene calls are TRBV5-8 and TRBJ2-7, with D perhaps matching TRBD1 (5 bases). CDR3 length equals 14 residues. The germline CDR1 and CDR2 sequences are SGHTS and YDEGEE. V lost 0 bases and J 5 bases, leaving 12 bases between the germline ends. CDR3 sequence: CASSLEAGQDEQYF. CDR3 bases: TGTGCCAGCAGCTTGGAGGCAGGGCAGGACGAGCAGTACTTC.

The chain employs TRBV4-1 and TRBJ2-2, with 9 bases identical to TRBD2. The CDR3 contains 17 residues. The ends lost 2 bases at V and 3 bases at J; junction bases unmatched: 7. Germline values: CDR1 MGHRA, CDR2 YSYEKL. CDR3 sequence: CASSQYGSGSYTGELFF. CDR3 sequence (DNA): TGCGCCAGCAGCCAATACGGTAGCGGGAGTTACACCGGGGAGCTGTTTTTT.

This sequence joins TRBV10-3 and TRBJ1-2, with D perhaps TRBD1 (6 bases). CDR1 is ENHRY, CDR2 SYGVKD, per germline. This CDR3 is built from 15 residues. V was cut by 6 bases and J by 0 bases, with 14 bases left in between. CDR3 sequence reads: CAIRTGDTANYGYTF. The CDR3 nucleotides read TGTGCCATCAGGACCGGGGACACAGCTAACTATGGCTACACCTTC.

The V and J genes are TRBV13 and TRBJ2-3; 10 nucleotides align to TRBD2. The trim removed 2 bases at V and 2 bases at J, leaving 16 bases unmatched. The CDR3 contains 20 residues. The germline V gene encodes CDR1 PRHDT and CDR2 FYEKMQ (reference sequence). The CDR3 here is CASSLMVKIVGTSDTDTQYF. Written as DNA, the CDR3 is TGTGCCAGCAGCTTAATGGTTAAAATTGTTGGGACTAGCGACACAGATACGCAGTATTTT.

This chain uses TRBV19 with TRBJ1-5, with D unresolved. V was clipped by 6 bases and J by 1 base, with 10 bases between them. This CDR3 spans 14 amino acids. Germline V gene lookup returns CDR1 LNHDA and CDR2 SQIVND (reference sequence). The CDR3: CASSLTGSNQPQHF. Here the CDR3 DNA reads TGTGCCAGTAGCCTTACCGGGAGCAATCAGCCCCAGCATTTT.

The chain links TRBV5-6 to TRBJ1-1; D remains ambiguous. The CDR3 is 13 residues long. Germline CDR1 SGHDT, CDR2 YYEEEE. Trimming removed 0 bases from V and 9 bases from J, with 12 bases in between. In DNA form, the CDR3 reads TGTGCCAGCAGCTTGGCCCTGGAGCACAAAGCTTTCTTT. Its translation: CASSLALEHKAFF.

This clone has a single count. The chain links TRBV28 to TRBJ2-7; D is perhaps TRBD2 (7 bases). The V gene lost 5 bases and the J gene lost 3 bases, with 14 bases spanning the gap. This CDR3 is 14 amino acids long. Germline loops: CDR1 MDHEN, CDR2 SYDVKM. The CDR3 protein is CASSPGRGVYEQYF. The CDR3 DNA sequence: TGTGCCAGCAGTCCAGGGAGGGGGGTCTACGAGCAGTACTTC.

This clone was recorded only once. V is TRBV5-1 and J is TRBJ2-1; D is perhaps TRBD2 (6 bases). V dropped 4 bases and J dropped 4 bases, with 9 bases sitting between them. The germline V gene encodes CDR1 SGHRS and CDR2 YFSETQ. The CDR3 loop spans 13 amino acids. The CDR3 DNA reads as TGCGCCAGCAGCCCCCGGGGGTACAATGAGCAGTTCTTC. Amino acid sequence: CASSPRGYNEQFF.

The chain is built from TRBV4-2 and TRBJ1-1; D might be TRBD1 (5 bases). Germline V gives CDR1 LGHNA, CDR2 YNFKEQ. The V gene lost 8 bases and the J gene lost 1 base, with 14 bases spanning the gap. The CDR3 runs to 14 residues. CDR3 protein: CASSRGGTNTEAFF. CDR3 nucleotide sequence: TGTGCCAGCTCTCGGGGGGGGACGAACACTGAAGCTTTCTTT.

V is TRBV10-3 and J is TRBJ1-4; 7 bases agree with TRBD1. Losses at the gene ends were 6 bases for V and 5 bases for J; bases not matched to a gene: 3. CDR1 and CDR2 (germline): ENHRY, SYGVKD. The CDR3 has 13 amino acids. CDR3 sequence (DNA): TGTGCCATCAGGGACAGGCCGAATGAAAAACTGTTTTTT. Its translation is CAIRDRPNEKLFF.

This clone was seen just once. The chain uses TRBV7-2 and TRBJ2-7; 9 bases map to TRBD2. CDR1 and CDR2 (germline): SGHTA, FQGNSA. The CDR3 spans 15 residues. Unmatched junction bases numbered 8, after V lost 5 bases and J lost 3 bases. The CDR3: CASSLPGTSIYEQYF. CDR3 DNA: TGTGCCAGCAGCCTACCCGGGACTAGCATCTACGAGCAGTACTTC.

This clone has just one count. The chain carries TRBV2 and TRBJ1-6; possibly TRBD1 for D (6 bases). The CDR3 is 13 residues long. Germline lookup yields CDR1 SNHLY and CDR2 FYNNEI. V was pared by 6 bases and J by 9 bases, with 12 bases between. The DNA for the CDR3 is TGTGCCAGCAGCGCGGGGGCGCGTTCACCCCTCCACTTT. It translates to CASSAGARSPLHF.

The sample holds one count of this clone. The chain couples TRBV28 to TRBJ2-1; D may be TRBD1 (5 bases). Germline V gene data show CDR1 as MDHEN and CDR2 as SYDVKM. The CDR3 is made up of 14 amino acids. The V gene lost 5 bases and the J gene lost 6 bases, with 14 bases spanning the gap. CDR3: CASSPRQLTNEQFF. The CDR3 coding sequence is TGTGCCAGCAGTCCCCGACAGCTGACCAATGAGCAGTTCTTC.

V is TRBV21-1 and J is TRBJ1-3. TRBV21-1 is marked as a pseudogene. There are 16 residues in the CDR3. The CDR3 DNA reads TGTGCCAGCAGCAATGCCCACGGGGGTGGTGGAAACACCATATATTTT. Translated, it gives CASSNAHGGGGNTIYF.

The chain links TRBV9 to TRBJ2-7; D gene uncertain. This CDR3 comprises 13 residues. The V end was cut by 4 bases, the J end by 3 bases, with 11 bases between. Germline V lookup: CDR1 SGDLS, CDR2 YYNGEE. CDR3 nucleotides: TGTGCCAGCAGCTTAACCCCGGGCTACGAGCAGTACTTC. It codes for CASSLTPGYEQYF. Drawing the rest from reference TRBV9 and TRBJ2-7, the complete variable domain is DSGVTQTPKHLITATGQRVTLRCSPRSGDLSVYWYQQSLDQGLQFLIQYYNGEERAKGNILERFSAQQFPDLHSELNLSSLELGDSALYFCASSLTPGYEQYFGPGTRLTVT.

The chain joins TRBV6-2 or TRBV6-3 to TRBJ1-2, with 12 bases matching TRBD1. The germline gives CDR1 MNHEY, CDR2 SVGEGT. V shed 6 bases and J 8 bases; nucleotides not matched to a gene: 13. This CDR3 is 16 amino acids long. This chain's CDR3 is CASSRDWDRGRGGYTF. The CDR3 DNA follows: TGTGCCAGCAGCAGAGACTGGGACAGGGGGCGCGGGGGCTACACCTTC.

The rearrangement uses TRBV5-4 and TRBJ2-4, with 12 nucleotides matching TRBD2. The V segment lost 4 bases and the J segment 8 bases; nucleotides outside the gene matches: 13. This CDR3 contains 17 residues. Germline V gene sequence: CDR1 SGHNT, CDR2 YYREEE (reference sequence). The CDR3 DNA reads TGTGCCAGCAGCGCAGAACCGACTAGCGGGAGTGAGGACATTCAGTACTTC. Residues: CASSAEPTSGSEDIQYF. Full variable domain (rest looked up from reference TRBV5-4 and TRBJ2-4): ETGVTQSPTHLIKTRGQQVTLRCSSQSGHNTVSWYQQALGQGPQFIFQYYREEENGRGNFPPRFSGLQFPNYSSELNVNALELDDSALYLCASSAEPTSGSEDIQYFGAGTRLSVL.

This clone was counted a single time. The gene calls are TRBV28 and TRBJ1-2; 7 positions agree with TRBD1. The CDR3 has 13 residues. The V segment lost 6 bases and the J segment 6 bases; nucleotides outside the gene matches: 7. Germline CDR1 reads MDHEN; CDR2 reads SYDVKM. CDR3 protein: CASRSRGEDGYTF. CDR3 nucleotides: TGTGCCAGCAGAAGCAGGGGGGAAGATGGCTACACCTTC.

The V call is TRBV6-5, the J call TRBJ2-7, with TRBD1 matching 7 bases. Losses at the gene ends were 3 bases for V and 2 bases for J; bases not matched to a gene: 7. Germline CDR1 MNHEY, CDR2 SVGAGI. The CDR3 covers 15 residues. This CDR3 reads CASSYRDSEAYEQYF. CDR3 coding DNA: TGTGCCAGCAGTTATAGGGACAGCGAGGCCTACGAGCAGTACTTC.

The chain employs TRBV7-2 and TRBJ1-5; D remains unclear. The CDR3 has 12 residues. Deletions cut 3 bases from V and 5 bases from J, with 5 bases between. In germline, CDR1 is SGHTA, CDR2 FQGNSA. The CDR3: CASSFYDQPQHF. The CDR3 coding sequence is TGTGCCAGCAGCTTTTATGATCAGCCCCAGCATTTT.

This clone was recorded once. In nucleotides, the CDR3 is TGTGCCAGCAGCCAAGATCTAACAGTAAATCAGCCCCAGCATTTT. It encodes CASSQDLTVNQPQHF. The genes are TRBV3-1 (or the pseudogene TRBV3-2) and TRBJ1-5; D gene ambiguous. From germline, CDR1 is LGHDT and CDR2 YNNKEL (reference sequence). V was trimmed by 0 bases and J by 4 bases, leaving 10 bases between them. This CDR3 has 15 amino acids.